This T cell receptor beta chain was captured by sequencing in a study of blood T cell repertoires in COVID-19. Study as a whole: COVID-19 samples collected from the United States, Italy and Spain covered acute and convalescent phases.

Authors' data handling: Estimated nucleated cell counts came from reference gene primer amplification. Profiled with immunoSEQ multiplex PCR; TCRdb holds only in-frame clones, not every one. That table gives V, J and clone size, and the DNA gave D and trimming. The table records approximately 300,000 clones, 80% to 90% of them present only once. Donors in Cohort 3 counted as recovered after two negative PCRs, clearance, or symptom resolution. CDR1 and CDR2 from the germline V gene are SNHLY and FYNNEI. The V end was cut by 3 bases, the J end by 12 bases, with 11 bases between. The CDR3 totals 12 residues.

The chain employs TRBV2 and TRBJ1-4; D not certain. Sequenced: PBMCs or T cells enriched from blood (not recorded which). This TCR was recovered from a woman aged 25 to 45 who had recovered from COVID-19. The CDR3 sequence: CASSDPRTELFF. The CDR3 region has the DNA TGTGCCAGCAGTGACCCCCGAACGGAACTGTTTTTT.